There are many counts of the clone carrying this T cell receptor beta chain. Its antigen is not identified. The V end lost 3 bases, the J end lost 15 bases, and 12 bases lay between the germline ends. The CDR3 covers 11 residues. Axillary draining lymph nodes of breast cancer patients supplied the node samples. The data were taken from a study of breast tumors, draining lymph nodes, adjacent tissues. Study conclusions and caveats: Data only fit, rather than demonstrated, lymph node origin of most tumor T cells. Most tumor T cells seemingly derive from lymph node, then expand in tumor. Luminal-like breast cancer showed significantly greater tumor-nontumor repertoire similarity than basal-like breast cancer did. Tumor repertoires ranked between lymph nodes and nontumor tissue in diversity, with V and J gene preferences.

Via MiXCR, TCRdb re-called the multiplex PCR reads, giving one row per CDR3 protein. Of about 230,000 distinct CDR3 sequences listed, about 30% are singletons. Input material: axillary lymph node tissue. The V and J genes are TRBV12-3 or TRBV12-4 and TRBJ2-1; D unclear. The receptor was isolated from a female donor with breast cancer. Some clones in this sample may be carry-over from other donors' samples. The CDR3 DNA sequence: TGTGCCAGCAGTTTCACGTCGCTGCGGTTCTTC. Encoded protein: CASSFTSLRFF.